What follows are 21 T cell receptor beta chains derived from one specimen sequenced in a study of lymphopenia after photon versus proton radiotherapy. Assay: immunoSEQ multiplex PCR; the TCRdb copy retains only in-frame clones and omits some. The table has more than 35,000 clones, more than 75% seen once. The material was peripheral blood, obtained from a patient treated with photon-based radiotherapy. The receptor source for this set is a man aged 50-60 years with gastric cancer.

The CDR3: CASSRRGGSTPEQYF. CDR3 DNA sequence: TGTGCCAGCAGCAGAAGAGGGGGGAGTACCCCCGAGCAGTACTTC. The chain joins TRBV5-4 to TRBJ2-7; D may be TRBD1 or TRBD2 (6 bases each). Germline V gene sequence: CDR1 SGHNT, CDR2 YYREEE (reference sequence). Trimming left V 4 bases short and J 6 bases short, with 20 bases between. CDR3 size: 15 residues.

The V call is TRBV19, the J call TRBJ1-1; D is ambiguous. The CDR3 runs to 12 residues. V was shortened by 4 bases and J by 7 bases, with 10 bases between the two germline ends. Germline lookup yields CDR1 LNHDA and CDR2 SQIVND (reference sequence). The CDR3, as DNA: TGTGCCAGTAGTAAGGAGGGTGGTGAAGCTTTCTTT. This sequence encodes CASSKEGGEAFF.

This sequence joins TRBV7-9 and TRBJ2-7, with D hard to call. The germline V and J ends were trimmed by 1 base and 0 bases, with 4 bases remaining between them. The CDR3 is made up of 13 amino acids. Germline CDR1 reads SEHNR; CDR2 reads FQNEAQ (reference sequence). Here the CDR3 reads CASSLDSSYEQYF. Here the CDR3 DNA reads TGTGCCAGCAGCTTAGACAGCTCCTACGAGCAGTACTTC. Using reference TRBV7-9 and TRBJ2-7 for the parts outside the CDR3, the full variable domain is DTGVSQNPRHKITKRGQNVTFRCDPISEHNRLYWYRQTLGQGPEFLTYFQNEAQLEKSRLLSDRFSAERPKGSFSTLEIQRTEQGDSAMYLCASSLDSSYEQYFGPGTRLTVT.

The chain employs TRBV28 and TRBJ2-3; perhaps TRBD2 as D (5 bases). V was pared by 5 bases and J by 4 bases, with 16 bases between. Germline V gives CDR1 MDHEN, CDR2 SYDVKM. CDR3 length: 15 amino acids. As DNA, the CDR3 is TGTGCCAGCAGTGCCGCCGGGATATGGGCAGATACGCAGTATTTT. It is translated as CASSAAGIWADTQYF. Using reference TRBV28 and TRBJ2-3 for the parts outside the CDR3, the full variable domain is DVKVTQSSRYLVKRTGEKVFLECVQDMDHENMFWYRQDPGLGLRLIYFSYDVKMKEKGDIPEGYSVSREKKERFSLILESASTNQTSMYLCASSAAGIWADTQYFGPGTRLTVL.

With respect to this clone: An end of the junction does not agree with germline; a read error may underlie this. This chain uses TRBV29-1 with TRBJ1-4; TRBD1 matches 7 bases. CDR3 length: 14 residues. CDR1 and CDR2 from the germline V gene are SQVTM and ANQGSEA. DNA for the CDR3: TGCAGCGTTACCCCGACAGGGAGGAGGAGAAAAACTGTTTTT. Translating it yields CSVTPTGRRRKTVF.

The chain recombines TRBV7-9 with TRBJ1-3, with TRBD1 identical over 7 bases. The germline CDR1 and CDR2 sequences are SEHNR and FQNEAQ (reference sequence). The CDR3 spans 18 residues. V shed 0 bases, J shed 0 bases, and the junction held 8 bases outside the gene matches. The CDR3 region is CASSLASTGRGSGNTIYF. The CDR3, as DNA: TGTGCCAGCAGCTTAGCTTCGACAGGGAGAGGCTCTGGAAACACCATATATTTT.

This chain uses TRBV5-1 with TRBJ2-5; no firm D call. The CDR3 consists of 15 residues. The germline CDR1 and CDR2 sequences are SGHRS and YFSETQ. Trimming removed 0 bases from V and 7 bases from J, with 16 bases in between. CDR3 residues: CASSLAISNLATQYF. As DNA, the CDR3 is TGCGCCAGCAGCTTGGCCATCAGTAATTTGGCGACCCAGTACTTC.

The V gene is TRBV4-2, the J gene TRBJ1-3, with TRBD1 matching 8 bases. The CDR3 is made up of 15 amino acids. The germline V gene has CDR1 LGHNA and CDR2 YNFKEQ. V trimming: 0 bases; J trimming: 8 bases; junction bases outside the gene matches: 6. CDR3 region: CASSQEITGGDTIYF. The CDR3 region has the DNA TGTGCCAGCAGCCAAGAAATAACAGGGGGAGACACCATATATTTT.

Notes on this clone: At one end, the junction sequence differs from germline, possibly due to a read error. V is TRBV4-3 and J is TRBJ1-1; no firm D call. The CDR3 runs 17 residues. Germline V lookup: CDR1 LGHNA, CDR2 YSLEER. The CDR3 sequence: CASSQDVAGIMNAEAFF. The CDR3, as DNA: TGCGCCAGCAGCCAAGATGTGGCCGGGATAATGAACGCTGAAGCTTTCTTT.

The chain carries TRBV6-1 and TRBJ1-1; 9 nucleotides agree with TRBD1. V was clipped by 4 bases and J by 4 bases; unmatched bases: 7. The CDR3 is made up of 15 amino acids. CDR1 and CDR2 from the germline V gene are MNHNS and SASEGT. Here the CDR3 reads CASSVGQGKSTEAFF. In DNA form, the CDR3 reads TGTGCCAGCAGTGTGGGACAGGGAAAGAGCACTGAAGCTTTCTTT.

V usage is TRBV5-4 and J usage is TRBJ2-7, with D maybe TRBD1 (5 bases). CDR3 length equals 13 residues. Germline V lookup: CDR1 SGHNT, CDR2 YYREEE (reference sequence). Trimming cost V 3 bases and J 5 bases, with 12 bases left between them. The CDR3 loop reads CASSSQGLHEQYF. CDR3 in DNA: TGTGCCAGCAGCTCTCAGGGATTGCACGAGCAGTACTTC.

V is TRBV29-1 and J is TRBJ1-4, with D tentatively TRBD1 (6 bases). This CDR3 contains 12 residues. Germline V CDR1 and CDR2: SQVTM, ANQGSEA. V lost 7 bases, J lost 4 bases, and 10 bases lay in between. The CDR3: CSGKGGNEKLFF. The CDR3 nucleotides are TGCAGCGGGAAAGGGGGTAATGAAAAACTGTTTTTT.

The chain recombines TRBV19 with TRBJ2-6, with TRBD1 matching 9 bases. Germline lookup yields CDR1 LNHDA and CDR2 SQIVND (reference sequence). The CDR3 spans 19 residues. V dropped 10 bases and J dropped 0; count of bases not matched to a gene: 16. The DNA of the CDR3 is TGTGCCACGAGGGACAGGGAACTTCTAGTTTCCTCTGGGGCCAACGTCCTGACTTTC. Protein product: CATRDRELLVSSGANVLTF.

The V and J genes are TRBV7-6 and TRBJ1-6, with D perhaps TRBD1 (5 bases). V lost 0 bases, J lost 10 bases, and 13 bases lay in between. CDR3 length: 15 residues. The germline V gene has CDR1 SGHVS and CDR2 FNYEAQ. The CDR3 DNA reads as TGTGCCAGCAGCTTAGCCTTAGGGACTGGATCACCCCTCCACTTT. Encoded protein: CASSLALGTGSPLHF.

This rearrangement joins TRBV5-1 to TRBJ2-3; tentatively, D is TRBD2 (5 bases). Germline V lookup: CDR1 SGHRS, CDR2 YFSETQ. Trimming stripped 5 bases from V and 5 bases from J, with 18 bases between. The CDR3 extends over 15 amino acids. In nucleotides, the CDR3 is TGCGCCAGCAGGCGTTCAGGACTGCAACGAGATACGCAGTATTTT. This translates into CASRRSGLQRDTQYF.

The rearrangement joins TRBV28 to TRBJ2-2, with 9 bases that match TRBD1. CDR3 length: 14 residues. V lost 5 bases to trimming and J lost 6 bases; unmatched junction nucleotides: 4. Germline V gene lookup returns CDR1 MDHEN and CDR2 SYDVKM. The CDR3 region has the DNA TGTGCCAGCAGTCGATACAGGGGGCCCGGGGAGCTGTTTTTT. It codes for CASSRYRGPGELFF.

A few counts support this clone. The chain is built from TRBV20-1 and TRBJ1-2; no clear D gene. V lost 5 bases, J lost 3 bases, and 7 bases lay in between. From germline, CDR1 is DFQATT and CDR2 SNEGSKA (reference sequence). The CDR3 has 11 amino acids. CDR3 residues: CSASSHYGYTF. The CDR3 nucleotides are TGCAGTGCTTCCTCTCACTATGGCTACACCTTC.

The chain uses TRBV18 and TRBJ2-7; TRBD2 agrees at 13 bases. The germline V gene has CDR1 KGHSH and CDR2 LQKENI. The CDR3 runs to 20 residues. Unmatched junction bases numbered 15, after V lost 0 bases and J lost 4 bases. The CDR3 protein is CASSPPPGLAGKGQRYEQYF. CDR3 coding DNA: TGTGCCAGCTCACCACCTCCGGGACTAGCGGGAAAGGGGCAGAGGTACGAGCAGTACTTC.

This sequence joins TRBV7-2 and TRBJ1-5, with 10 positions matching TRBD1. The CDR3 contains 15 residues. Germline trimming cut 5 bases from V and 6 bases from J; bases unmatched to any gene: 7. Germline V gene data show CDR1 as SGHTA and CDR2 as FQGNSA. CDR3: CASSTGTGESQPQHF. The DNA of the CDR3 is TGTGCCAGCAGCACCGGGACAGGGGAGAGTCAGCCCCAGCATTTT.

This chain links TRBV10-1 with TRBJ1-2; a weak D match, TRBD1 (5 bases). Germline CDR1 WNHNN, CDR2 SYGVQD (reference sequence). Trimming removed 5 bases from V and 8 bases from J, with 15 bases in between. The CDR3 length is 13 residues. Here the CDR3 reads CASSQRQTEGYTF. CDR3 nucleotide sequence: TGCGCCAGCAGTCAGAGACAGACTGAGGGCTACACCTTC.

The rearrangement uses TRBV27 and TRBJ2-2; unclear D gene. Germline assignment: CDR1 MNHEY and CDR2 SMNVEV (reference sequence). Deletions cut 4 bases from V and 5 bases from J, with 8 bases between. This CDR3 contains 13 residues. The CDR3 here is CASSWTNTGELFF. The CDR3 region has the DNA TGTGCCAGCAGTTGGACCAATACCGGGGAGCTGTTTTTT.